This T cell receptor (beta chain) was identified during a study of blood T cell repertoires in COVID-19. Looking at the study overall: Spain, Italy and the United States supplied samples that represented acute and convalescent COVID-19. From T cells, B-cell-depleted T cells, or PBMCs came the material, which was cDNA or gDNA.

Original processing methods: Cell counts per sample came from amplifying reference gene primers. Profiled with immunoSEQ multiplex PCR; TCRdb holds only in-frame clones, not every one. The DNA was the basis for D and trimming; V, J and clone size are from that table. Altogether 68,000 or so clones are present, over 65% being singletons, with the ten largest covering 23%. The CDR3 totals 16 residues. Per germline, CDR1 LNHDA and CDR2 SQIVND (reference sequence). The V end lost 6 bases, the J end lost 2 bases, and 18 bases lay between the germline ends. This clone was recorded only once. The chain is built from TRBV19 and TRBJ2-3, with D possibly matching TRBD1 (6 bases). The source is a human donor in a cohort sampled during active COVID-19. Source material: peripheral blood. CDR3 sequence (DNA): TGTGCCAGTAGCTCTGGGGGCGATAGATCCACAGATACGCAGTATTTT. Translation gives CASSSGGDRSTDTQYF.